The clone carrying this T cell receptor beta chain was detected ten times or more. The data originate from a study of molecular identifiers for immune sequencing clone quantification. TCRdb re-derived calls from the PCR reads in MiXCR, one entry per CDR3 protein. Found here are about 510,000 distinct CDR3 sequences, 20% to 25% of them singletons; the top ten hold roughly 0.81%. The length of the CDR3 is 12 residues. Germline trimming cut 2 bases from V and 3 bases from J; bases unmatched to any gene: 1. The V gene's germline CDR1 is GTSNPN and CDR2 SVGIG (reference sequence). This receptor was obtained from a human donor in good health. Some libraries in this study had Jurkat cell RNA spiked in. The chain couples TRBV30 to TRBJ2-7, with TRBD1 identical over 7 bases. The sequenced sample was naive CD8+ T cells from blood, with Jurkat cell RNA spiked in. Sample subset: FACS-sorted CD8+CD4-CCR7+CD45RA+ naive T cells. The CDR3 DNA follows: TGTGCCTGGAGTCACAGGGGCTACGAGCAGTACTTC. Its protein product is CAWSHRGYEQYF.